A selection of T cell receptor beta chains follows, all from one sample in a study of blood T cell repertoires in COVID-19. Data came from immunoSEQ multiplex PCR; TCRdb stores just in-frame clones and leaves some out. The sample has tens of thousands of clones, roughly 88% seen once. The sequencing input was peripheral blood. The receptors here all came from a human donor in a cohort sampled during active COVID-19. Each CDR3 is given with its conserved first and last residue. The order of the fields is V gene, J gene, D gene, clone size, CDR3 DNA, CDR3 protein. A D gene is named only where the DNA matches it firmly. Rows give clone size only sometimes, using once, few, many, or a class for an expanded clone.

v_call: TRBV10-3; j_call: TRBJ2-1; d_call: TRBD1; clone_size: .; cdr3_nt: TGTGCCATCAGTGTGGGACAGGGGACCAATGAGCAGTTCTTC; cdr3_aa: CAISVGQGTNEQFF
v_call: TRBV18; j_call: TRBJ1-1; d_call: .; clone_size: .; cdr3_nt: TGTGCCAGCTCAAAAGGGGAAACTGAAGCTTTCTTT; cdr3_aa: CASSKGETEAFF
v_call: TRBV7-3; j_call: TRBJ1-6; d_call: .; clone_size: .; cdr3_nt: TGTGCCAGCAGCCGACAAGGACAAGGAAATAATTCACCCCTCCACTTT; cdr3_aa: CASSRQGQGNNSPLHF
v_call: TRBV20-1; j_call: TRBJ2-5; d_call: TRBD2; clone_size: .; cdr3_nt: TGCAGTGCTAGTGGACTAGCGGGGGGCCCTTGGACCCAGTACTTC; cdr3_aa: CSASGLAGGPWTQYF
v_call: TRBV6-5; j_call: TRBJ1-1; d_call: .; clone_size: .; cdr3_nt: TGTGCCAGCAGTTACTCTGGGGTAAGGAGGACTGAAGCTTTCTTT; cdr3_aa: CASSYSGVRRTEAFF
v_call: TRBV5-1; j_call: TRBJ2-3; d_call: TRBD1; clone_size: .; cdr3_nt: TGCGCCAGCAACCAGGGGGCCGGAAATACAGATACGCAGTATTTT; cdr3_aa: CASNQGAGNTDTQYF
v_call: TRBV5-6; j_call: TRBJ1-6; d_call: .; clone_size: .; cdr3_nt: TGTGCCAGTAGAAATTTGAGAAATTCACCCCTCCACTTT; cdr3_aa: CASRNLRNSPLHF
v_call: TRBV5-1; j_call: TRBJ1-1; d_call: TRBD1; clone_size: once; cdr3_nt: TGCGCCAGCAGCTTGGCCCCACAGGGGGCGAGGAACACTGAAGCTTTCTTT; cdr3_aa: CASSLAPQGARNTEAFF
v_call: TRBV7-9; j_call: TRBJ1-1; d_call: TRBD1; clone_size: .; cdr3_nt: TGTGCCAGCAGCTGGGGGACAGGGGGTGATGAAGCTTTCTTT; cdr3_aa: CASSWGTGGDEAFF
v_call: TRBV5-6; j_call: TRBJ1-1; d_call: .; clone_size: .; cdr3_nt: TGTGCCAGCAGCCTCGACAGTGAAGCTTTCTTT; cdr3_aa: CASSLDSEAFF
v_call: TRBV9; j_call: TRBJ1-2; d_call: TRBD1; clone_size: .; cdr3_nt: TGTGCCAGCAGCGCGGTTGGCGGGACAGTCGGAAACTATGGCTACACCTTC; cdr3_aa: CASSAVGGTVGNYGYTF
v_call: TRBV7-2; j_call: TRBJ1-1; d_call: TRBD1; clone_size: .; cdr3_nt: TGTGCCAGCAGCCCGATGACAGGGATCACTGAAGCTTTCTTT; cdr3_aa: CASSPMTGITEAFF
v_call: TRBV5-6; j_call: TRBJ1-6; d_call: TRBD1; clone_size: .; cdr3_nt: TGTGCCAGCAGCTTGGCAGGGACAGGGATGGCACCCCTCCACTTT; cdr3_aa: CASSLAGTGMAPLHF
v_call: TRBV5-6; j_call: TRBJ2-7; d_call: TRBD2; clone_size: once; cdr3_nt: TGTGCCAGCAGCCTATCAGCGGGGGGCCGCTACGAGCAGTACTTC; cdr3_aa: CASSLSAGGRYEQYF
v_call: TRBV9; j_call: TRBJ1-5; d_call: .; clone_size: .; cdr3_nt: TGTGCCAGCAGCGCAAATACAGGGACCAATCAGCCCCAGCATTTT; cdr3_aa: CASSANTGTNQPQHF
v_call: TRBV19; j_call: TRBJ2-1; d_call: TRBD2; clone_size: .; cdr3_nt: TGTGCCAGTACCAAACCGGGACTAGCGGCCAATGAGCAGTTCTTC; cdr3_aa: CASTKPGLAANEQFF
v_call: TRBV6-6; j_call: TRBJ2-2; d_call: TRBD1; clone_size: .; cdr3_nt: TGTGCCAGCAGACCCTGGGGACAGAGGGACACCGGGGAGCTGTTTTTT; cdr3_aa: CASRPWGQRDTGELFF
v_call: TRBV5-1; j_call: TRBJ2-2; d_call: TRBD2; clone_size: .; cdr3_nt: TGCGCCAGCAGCTTGAGGCTAGCGGGAGAGGAGCTGTTTTTT; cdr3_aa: CASSLRLAGEELFF
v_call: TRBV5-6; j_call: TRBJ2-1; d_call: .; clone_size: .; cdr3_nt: TGTGCCAGCAGCTCGGGACCCGGTCGGAGGGATGGGGATGAGCAGTTCTTC; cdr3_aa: CASSSGPGRRDGDEQFF
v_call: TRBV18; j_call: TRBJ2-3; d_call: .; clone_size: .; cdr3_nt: TGTGCCAGCTCCGAATTCCAAGCGGGCACAGATACGCAGTATTTT; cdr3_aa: CASSEFQAGTDTQYF
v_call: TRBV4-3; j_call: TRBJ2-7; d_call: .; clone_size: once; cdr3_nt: TGCGCCAGCAGCCTTGACAGGGGAGGGGTCTACGAGCAATACTTC; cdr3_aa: CASSLDRGGVYEQYF
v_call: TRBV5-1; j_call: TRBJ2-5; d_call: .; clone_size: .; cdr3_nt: TGCGCCAGCAGCTTGGCGGGGAACCAAGAGACCCAGTACTTC; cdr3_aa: CASSLAGNQETQYF
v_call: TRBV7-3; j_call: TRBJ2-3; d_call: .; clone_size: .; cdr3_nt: TGTGCCAGCAGCTTATTGGGGGACAAGACAGATACGCAGTATTTT; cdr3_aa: CASSLLGDKTDTQYF
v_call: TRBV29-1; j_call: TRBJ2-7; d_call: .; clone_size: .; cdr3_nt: TGCAGCGTTGAAGGGCAGGCCGCCCCCTACGAGCAGTACTTC; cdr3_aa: CSVEGQAAPYEQYF
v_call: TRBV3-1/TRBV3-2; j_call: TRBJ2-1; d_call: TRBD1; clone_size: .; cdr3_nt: TGTGCCAGCAGCCCCAACAGGGGGTACAATGAGCAGTTCTTC; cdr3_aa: CASSPNRGYNEQFF
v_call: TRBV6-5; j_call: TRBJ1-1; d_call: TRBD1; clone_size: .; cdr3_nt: TGTGCCAGCAGTCCGACAGGGTTCACTGAAGCTTTCTTT; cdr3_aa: CASSPTGFTEAFF